The entry below describes one TCR beta chain. This CDR3 contains 14 residues. Per the germline V gene, CDR1 is SGDLS and CDR2 is YYNGEE. The V gene lost 0 bases and the J gene lost 2 bases, with 9 bases spanning the gap. These data originate in a study of cytomegalovirus exposure and HLA in healthy donors. The PCR had 60 Vbeta and 13 Jbeta primers. This table comes from immunoSEQ multiplex PCR, and its TCRdb copy is limited to in-frame clones, with some not included. The sample consists of 150,000 to 200,000 clones, roughly four fifths of them appearing once. The sequencing sample was made of PBMCs. V gene TRBV9 combines with J gene TRBJ2-7; no clear D. This TCR was sampled from a woman in her forties or fifties in good health and CMV-seronegative. The chain's CDR3 is CASSVGGNTYEQYF. CDR3 in DNA: TGTGCCAGCAGCGTAGGTGGTAACACCTACGAGCAGTACTTC.